The rows below give T cell receptor beta chains drawn from one sample of a study of blood T cell repertoires in COVID-19. This table comes from immunoSEQ multiplex PCR, and its TCRdb copy is limited to in-frame clones, with some not included. This table holds about 260,000 clones, approximately 92% found once. Sample: PBMCs or T cells enriched from blood (not recorded which). The receptors here all came from a woman aged 18-29 years who had recovered from COVID-19. Each CDR3 is given with its conserved first and last residue. Fields, in order: J gene, V gene, D gene, clone size, CDR3 DNA, CDR3 protein. The D gene is left open where the match is weak. Part of the rows lack a size; the others show once, few, many or a class for expanded clones.

>TRBJ2-7|TRBV9|TRBD1|-
TGTGCCAGCAGCTATGGACAGGGGGACTCCTACGAGCAGTACTTC
CASSYGQGDSYEQYF
>TRBJ1-2|TRBV6-5|-|-
TGTGCCAGCAGCCGCGGCGGGAACTATGGCTACACCTTC
CASSRGGNYGYTF
>TRBJ2-5|TRBV7-6|TRBD2|-
TGTGCCAGCAGCTTACCGCGAGCGGGACTCCAAGAGACCCAGTACTTC
CASSLPRAGLQETQYF
>TRBJ1-1|TRBV10-2|-|-
TGCGCCAGCAGTCAAGGGAGCGCTTTCTTT
CASSQGSAFF
>TRBJ2-7|TRBV19|TRBD2|-
TGTGCCAGTAGTATGGGAGGGTTCCCCTACGAGCAGTACTTC
CASSMGGFPYEQYF
>TRBJ1-2|TRBV15|-|-
TGTGCCACCAGCAGAGATCGCAGGGCACCTCTCCAGGGCTACACCTTC
CATSRDRRAPLQGYTF
>TRBJ1-5|TRBV2|TRBD1|-
TGTGCCAGCAGTGAGTCAGGGGGTGATAGCAATCAGCCCCAGCATTTT
CASSESGGDSNQPQHF
>TRBJ2-7|TRBV21-1|-|-
TGTGCCAGCAGCAAAGCAGGAGGGCAGTACTTC
CASSKAGGQYF
>TRBJ1-1|TRBV19|TRBD1|few
TGTGCCAGTAGTTCCCGAACAGGGGACACTGAAGCTTTCTTT
CASSSRTGDTEAFF
>TRBJ1-4|TRBV19|-|-
TGTGCCAGTAGTATAGTCCGGGACTCCGAAAGTGCAACTAATGAAAAACTGTTTTTT
CASSIVRDSESATNEKLFF
>TRBJ1-5|TRBV27|-|-
TGTGCCAGCAGAAGTGGGGTGGCGGGAAATCAGCCCCAGCATTTT
CASRSGVAGNQPQHF
>TRBJ1-2|TRBV2|TRBD1|-
TGTGCCAGCAGCCTACCGGGACAGAGGGTCTATGGCTACACCTTC
CASSLPGQRVYGYTF
>TRBJ1-2|TRBV29-1|-|-
TGCAGCGTTGATCGGCCAGGGGATGGCTACACCTTC
CSVDRPGDGYTF
>TRBJ2-7|TRBV2|-|-
TGTGCCAGCAGTGAAAAGGGAGACTTTCACTACGAGCAGTACTTC
CASSEKGDFHYEQYF
>TRBJ1-1|TRBV4-1|-|-
TGCGCCAGACTCTCAATCTACTTCCCCTTGAACGGGACAATAAAGGGAACTGAAGCTTTCTTT
CARLSIYFPLNGTIKGTEAFF
>TRBJ2-2|TRBV10-2|TRBD2|-
TGCGCCAGCATCCGCACTCGCGGGGGGGCTACCGGGGAGCTGTTTTTT
CASIRTRGGATGELFF
>TRBJ2-7|TRBV5-6|-|-
TGTGCCAGCAGCCCCCTGGGACTTACCTACGAGCAGTACTTC
CASSPLGLTYEQYF
>TRBJ2-1|TRBV4-1|TRBD2|-
TGCGCCAGCAGCCGGGGACTAGCGGGGAACAATGAGCAGTTCTTC
CASSRGLAGNNEQFF
>TRBJ1-4|TRBV5-6|TRBD1|-
TGTGCCAGCAGCTTGGCGGCAGGGGGAAATGAAAAACTGTTTTTT
CASSLAAGGNEKLFF
>TRBJ1-2|TRBV19|-|-
TGTGCCAGTAGTGCCTCCCTACTCTGGGGCTACACCTTC
CASSASLLWGYTF
>TRBJ1-2|TRBV6-5|-|-
TGTGCCAGCAGTTGGGGGGGCAACTATGGCTACACCTTC
CASSWGGNYGYTF
>TRBJ1-5|TRBV19|TRBD1|once
TGTGCCAGTAGACAGGGGGCGATTCAGCCCCAGCATTTT
CASRQGAIQPQHF
>TRBJ2-3|TRBV3-1/TRBV3-2|-|-
TGTGCCAGCAGCCAAGGGACTGAAACAGATACGCAGTATTTT
CASSQGTETDTQYF
>TRBJ1-2|TRBV4-1|TRBD1|-
TGCGCCAGCAGCCAAGAGCCCCAGGGGGCGTCGAATGGCTACACCTTC
CASSQEPQGASNGYTF
>TRBJ2-3|TRBV19|TRBD2|-
TGTGCCAGTAGTCAGGGACTAGCGGGGGGCCCAGATACGCAGTATTTT
CASSQGLAGGPDTQYF
>TRBJ2-7|TRBV19|-|-
TGTGCCAGTACGGACAGAACCTACGAGCAGTACTTC
CASTDRTYEQYF
>TRBJ1-6|TRBV3-1/TRBV3-2|-|-
TGTGCCAGCAGCCAAAGATCAGGGTACAATAATTCACCCCTCCACTTT
CASSQRSGYNNSPLHF